The T cell receptor beta chain described here comes from a study of blood T cell repertoires in COVID-19. Study-wide context: From T cells, B-cell-depleted T cells, or PBMCs came the material, which was cDNA or gDNA.

Participants' own reports of clinical history determined their cohort assignment. Germline V gene lookup returns CDR1 MNHEY and CDR2 SVGAGI. This CDR3 region has 16 residues. Unmatched junction bases numbered 6, after V lost 2 bases and J lost 1 base. Assay used: immunoSEQ multiplex PCR; TCRdb lists only in-frame clones, some missing. The top ten hold 1.4% to 1.5% of the sample, which has more than 350,000 clones, more than 70% seen once. The specimen was PBMCs or T cells enriched from blood (not recorded which). The chain employs TRBV6-5 and TRBJ2-7; TRBD1 matches at 9 bases. The sequence derives from a woman younger than 35 who had been exposed to COVID-19. The CDR3: CASSYTGTGTSYEQYF. The DNA for the CDR3 is TGTGCCAGCAGTTACACCGGGACAGGGACTTCCTACGAGCAGTACTTC.